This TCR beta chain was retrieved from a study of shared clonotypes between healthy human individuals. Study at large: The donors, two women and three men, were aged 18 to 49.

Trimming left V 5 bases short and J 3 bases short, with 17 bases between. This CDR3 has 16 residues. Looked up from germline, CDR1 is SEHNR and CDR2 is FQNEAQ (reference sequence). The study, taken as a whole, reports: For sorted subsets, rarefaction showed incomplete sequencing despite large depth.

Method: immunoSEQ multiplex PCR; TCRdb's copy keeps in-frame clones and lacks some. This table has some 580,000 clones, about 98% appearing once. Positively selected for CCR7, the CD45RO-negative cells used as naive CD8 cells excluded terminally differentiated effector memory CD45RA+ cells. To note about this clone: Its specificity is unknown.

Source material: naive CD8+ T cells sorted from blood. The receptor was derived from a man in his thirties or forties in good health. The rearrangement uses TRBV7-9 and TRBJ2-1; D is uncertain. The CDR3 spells CASSPNLDHHYNEQFF. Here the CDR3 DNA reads TGTGCCAGCAGCCCGAATCTGGACCACCACTACAATGAGCAGTTCTTC.